At least ten counts were recorded for the clone carrying this TCR beta chain. Its antigen is still unknown. The time point was: persistent/refractory GD, antithyroid drugs over 5 years with positive TRAb. RNA isolated from PBMCs was used to make the TCR library. Per American Thyroid Association guidelines, Graves' disease was diagnosed. This record comes from a study of regulatory T cells in long-lasting Graves disease. Overall study results and limits: Persistent cases of Graves' showed reduced TCR diversity relative to newly diagnosed patients.

Relying on iRepertoire HTBI primers and Arm-PCR of CDR3 regions, the team built TCR beta libraries. TCRdb reprocessed the multiplex PCR reads with MiXCR, giving one entry per CDR3 protein. Of roughly 300,000 distinct CDR3 sequences listed, under 25% were seen once; the top ten hold roughly three fifths. Source: peripheral blood mononuclear cells (PBMCs), taken when the disease was refractory, from a patient treated with antithyroid drugs. This TCR was recovered from a female donor with Graves disease.

CDR3 sequence: CASSYNSNTEAFF. The CDR3 coding sequence is TGTGCCAGCAGTTACAACTCCAACACTGAAGCTTTCTTT. The rearrangement joins TRBV6-5 to TRBJ1-1, with no clear D. The CDR3 sequence is 13 residues long. V gave up 2 bases and J gave up 2 bases, with 6 bases separating them. Germline-derived CDR1 and CDR2 are MNHEY and SVGAGI.